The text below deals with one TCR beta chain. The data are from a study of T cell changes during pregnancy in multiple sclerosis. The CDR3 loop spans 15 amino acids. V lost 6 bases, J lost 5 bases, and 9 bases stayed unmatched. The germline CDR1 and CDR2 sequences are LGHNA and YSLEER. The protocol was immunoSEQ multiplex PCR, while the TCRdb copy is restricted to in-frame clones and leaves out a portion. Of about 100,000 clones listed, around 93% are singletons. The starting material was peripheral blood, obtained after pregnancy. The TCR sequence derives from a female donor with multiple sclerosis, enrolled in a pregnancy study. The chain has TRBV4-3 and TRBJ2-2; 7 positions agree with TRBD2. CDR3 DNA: TGCGCCAGCAGTCCCGGACTAGGGATGACCGGGGAGCTGTTTTTT. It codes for CASSPGLGMTGELFF.